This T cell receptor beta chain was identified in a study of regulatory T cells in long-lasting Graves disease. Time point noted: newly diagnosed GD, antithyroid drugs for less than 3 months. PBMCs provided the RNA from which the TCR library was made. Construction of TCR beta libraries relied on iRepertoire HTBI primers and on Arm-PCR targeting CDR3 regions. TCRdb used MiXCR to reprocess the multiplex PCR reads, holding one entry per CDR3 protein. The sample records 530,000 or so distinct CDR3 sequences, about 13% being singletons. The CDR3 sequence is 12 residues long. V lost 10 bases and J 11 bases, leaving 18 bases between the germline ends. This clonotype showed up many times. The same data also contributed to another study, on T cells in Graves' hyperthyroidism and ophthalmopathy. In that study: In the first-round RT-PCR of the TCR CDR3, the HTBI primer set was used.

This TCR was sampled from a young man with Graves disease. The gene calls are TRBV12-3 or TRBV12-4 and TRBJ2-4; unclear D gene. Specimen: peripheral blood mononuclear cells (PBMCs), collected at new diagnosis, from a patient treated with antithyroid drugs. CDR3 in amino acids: CATRGVEVVQYF. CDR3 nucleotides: TGTGCCACCAGAGGAGTAGAGGTAGTTCAGTACTTC.